A single sample gave rise to the 2 T cell receptor beta chains below, sequenced in a study of T cell responses to AZD1222 COVID-19 vaccine. The protocol was immunoSEQ multiplex PCR, while the TCRdb copy is restricted to in-frame clones and leaves out a portion. The table has 95,000 to 150,000 clones, 75% to 90% seen once. Sample: peripheral blood, taken 28 days after the second AZD1222 dose. The source is an adult who received the AZD1222 COVID-19 vaccine.

The rearrangement uses TRBV5-1 and TRBJ1-2; 7 bases agree with TRBD1. The germline gives CDR1 SGHRS, CDR2 YFSETQ. Unmatched junction bases numbered 1, after V lost 3 bases and J lost 2 bases. The CDR3 covers 13 residues. The CDR3 spells CASSSTGNYGYTF. The CDR3 DNA reads as TGCGCCAGCAGCTCGACAGGGAACTATGGCTACACCTTC.

The CDR3 nucleotides are TGCAGCGTTGGGAACAGTGCCATAGGTGGGGGAGCTTTCTTT. Its translation: CSVGNSAIGGGAFF. This sequence joins TRBV29-1 and TRBJ1-1, with D tentatively TRBD1 (5 bases). CDR1 is SQVTM, CDR2 ANQGSEA, per germline. V gave up 4 bases and J gave up 10 bases, with 22 bases separating them. The CDR3 sequence is 14 residues long.